The rows below give T cell receptor beta chains drawn from one sample of a study of blood T cell repertoires in COVID-19. Sequenced by immunoSEQ multiplex PCR; TCRdb stores in-frame clones only, minus some. Of 60,000 or so clones listed, 70% to 90% are singletons. Sequencing was done on a sample of peripheral blood. The receptors derive from a woman in her 70s with active COVID-19. Both conserved end residues are part of each CDR3. The D gene is left open where the match is weak. Only part of the rows carry a size: once, few, many, or a class if the clone is expanded.

J: TRBJ2-1; V: TRBV28; size: -; D: -; CDR3: CASNLNREGEQFF; DNA: TGTGCCAGCAATCTAAACAGGGAGGGTGAGCAGTTCTTC
J: TRBJ2-3; V: TRBV24-1; size: -; D: TRBD1; CDR3: CATSGTGGFGTDTQYF; DNA: TGTGCCACCAGTGGGACAGGGGGCTTCGGCACAGATACGCAGTATTTT
J: TRBJ2-7; V: TRBV19; size: -; D: TRBD2; CDR3: CASSIGLAGNTGEQYF; DNA: TGTGCCAGTAGTATCGGTCTAGCGGGGAACACGGGGGAGCAGTACTTC
J: TRBJ2-6; V: TRBV5-1; size: -; D: TRBD1; CDR3: CASSVGGRGLTF; DNA: TGCGCCAGCAGCGTAGGGGGCCGGGGCCTGACTTTC
J: TRBJ1-2; V: TRBV4-2; size: -; D: TRBD1; CDR3: CASSLTGVLNYGYTF; DNA: TGTGCCAGCAGCCTCACAGGGGTCCTTAACTATGGCTACACCTTC
J: TRBJ1-2; V: TRBV2; size: -; D: TRBD1; CDR3: CASSAGTGGGYGYTF; DNA: TGTGCCAGCAGTGCTGGAACAGGGGGCGGCTATGGCTACACCTTC
J: TRBJ2-5; V: TRBV19; size: -; D: -; CDR3: CASSIRDQETQYF; DNA: TGTGCCAGTAGTATCCGGGATCAAGAGACCCAGTACTTC
J: TRBJ2-3; V: TRBV18; size: -; D: TRBD1; CDR3: CASSPLIRNRGPGDTQYF; DNA: TGTGCCAGCTCACCACTTATTCGAAATAGGGGGCCTGGAGATACGCAGTATTTT
J: TRBJ2-7; V: TRBV7-3; size: -; D: TRBD2; CDR3: CASSSTGTSGYEQYF; DNA: TGTGCCAGCAGCTCTACCGGGACTAGCGGTTACGAGCAGTACTTC
J: TRBJ2-1; V: TRBV9; size: -; D: TRBD2; CDR3: CASSVGLAGGPVYNEQFF; DNA: TGTGCCAGCAGCGTCGGACTAGCGGGAGGGCCGGTTTACAATGAGCAGTTCTTC
J: TRBJ2-2; V: TRBV7-8; size: -; D: TRBD2; CDR3: CASSSRRGLITGELFF; DNA: TGTGCCAGCAGTTCAAGACGGGGACTAATCACCGGGGAGCTGTTTTTT
J: TRBJ2-2; V: TRBV19; size: -; D: TRBD1; CDR3: CASSSDRGRTGELFF; DNA: TGTGCCAGTAGTTCCGACAGGGGTCGGACCGGGGAGCTGTTTTTT
J: TRBJ2-7; V: TRBV5-1; size: -; D: TRBD2; CDR3: CASSLELAGDYEQYF; DNA: TGCGCCAGCAGCTTGGAACTAGCGGGGGACTACGAGCAGTACTTC
J: TRBJ1-5; V: TRBV6-1; size: -; D: TRBD1; CDR3: CASSDGQGPQHF; DNA: TGTGCCAGCAGTGACGGACAGGGCCCCCAGCATTTT
J: TRBJ2-5; V: TRBV4-1; size: once; D: -; CDR3: CASSQERGPGFQETQYF; DNA: TGCGCCAGCAGCCAAGAGCGAGGTCCGGGGTTCCAAGAGACCCAGTACTTC
J: TRBJ1-1; V: TRBV7-9; size: -; D: TRBD1; CDR3: CASSRRAGGNTEAFF; DNA: TGTGCCAGCAGCCGCCGGGCAGGGGGAAACACTGAAGCTTTCTTT
J: TRBJ1-1; V: TRBV11-3; size: -; D: -; CDR3: CASSLDREMNTEAFF; DNA: TGTGCCAGCAGCTTAGATCGGGAGATGAACACTGAAGCTTTCTTT
J: TRBJ2-2; V: TRBV25-1; size: -; D: -; CDR3: CASSDPLYEAAGELFF; DNA: TGTGCCAGCAGTGACCCCCTCTATGAGGCGGCCGGGGAGCTGTTTTTT
J: TRBJ1-3; V: TRBV5-1; size: -; D: -; CDR3: CASSSDGQKGVTIYF; DNA: TGCGCCAGCAGCTCCGACGGCCAGAAGGGGGTCACCATATATTTT
J: TRBJ2-1; V: TRBV18; size: -; D: TRBD2; CDR3: CASSPRLAGVVEQFF; DNA: TGTGCCAGCTCACCACGGCTAGCGGGAGTAGTTGAGCAGTTCTTC
J: TRBJ2-2; V: TRBV7-9; size: once; D: TRBD2; CDR3: CASSLVSGYTGELFF; DNA: TGTGCCAGCAGCTTAGTTAGCGGGTACACCGGGGAGCTGTTTTTT
J: TRBJ1-5; V: TRBV28; size: -; D: TRBD1; CDR3: CASSRQGVVNQPQHF; DNA: TGTGCCAGCAGTAGACAGGGGGTGGTCAATCAGCCCCAGCATTTT
J: TRBJ1-2; V: TRBV9; size: few; D: TRBD1; CDR3: CASSVRDRGGYGYTF; DNA: TGTGCCAGCAGCGTCCGGGACAGGGGGGGCTATGGCTACACCTTC
J: TRBJ1-2; V: TRBV5-1; size: -; D: -; CDR3: CASSLDRNYGYTF; DNA: TGCGCCAGCAGCTTGGACAGAAACTATGGCTACACCTTC
J: TRBJ2-7; V: TRBV15; size: medium-sized; D: -; CDR3: CATSRPKSSYEQYF; DNA: TGTGCCACCAGCAGACCAAAGAGCTCCTACGAGCAGTACTTC
J: TRBJ1-4; V: TRBV5-1; size: -; D: -; CDR3: CASSLGSVSRRSGGTNEKLFF; DNA: TGCGCCAGCAGCTTGGGGTCGGTTAGTCGACGTTCCGGAGGGACTAATGAAAAACTGTTTTTT
J: TRBJ1-1; V: TRBV19; size: -; D: -; CDR3: CAGRSQDSTEAFF; DNA: TGTGCCGGGCGATCCCAGGACAGCACTGAAGCTTTCTTT
J: TRBJ2-7; V: TRBV5-1; size: once; D: TRBD1; CDR3: CASSWGQAEQYF; DNA: TGCGCCAGCAGCTGGGGACAGGCGGAGCAGTACTTC
J: TRBJ2-2; V: TRBV29-1; size: -; D: -; CDR3: CSADRGADTGELFF; DNA: TGCAGCGCTGACCGCGGGGCTGACACCGGGGAGCTGTTTTTT
J: TRBJ2-1; V: TRBV5-1; size: -; D: TRBD2; CDR3: CASSLLSGSSYNEQFF; DNA: TGCGCCAGCAGCTTGCTCAGCGGGAGCTCCTACAATGAGCAGTTCTTC
J: TRBJ1-4; V: TRBV2; size: -; D: TRBD1; CDR3: CASSNGQGAGEKLFF; DNA: TGTGCCAGCAGCAACGGACAGGGGGCTGGTGAAAAACTGTTTTTT
J: TRBJ2-1; V: TRBV7-3; size: -; D: -; CDR3: CASSLVTEYNEQFF; DNA: TGTGCCAGCAGCTTAGTAACAGAGTACAATGAGCAGTTCTTC
J: TRBJ2-1; V: TRBV2; size: -; D: -; CDR3: CALEEGARYNEQFF; DNA: TGTGCCCTCGAGGAAGGGGCACGGTACAATGAGCAGTTCTTC
J: TRBJ2-5; V: TRBV24-1; size: once; D: -; CDR3: CATSDLGQGPEETQYF; DNA: TGTGCCACCAGTGATTTAGGGCAGGGGCCCGAAGAGACCCAGTACTTC
J: TRBJ2-7; V: TRBV29-1; size: -; D: TRBD1; CDR3: CSALRDRGGYEQYF; DNA: TGCAGCGCCCTCCGGGACAGGGGGGGATACGAGCAGTACTTC
J: TRBJ1-5; V: TRBV9; size: -; D: -; CDR3: CASSVGARAQPQHF; DNA: TGTGCCAGCAGCGTAGGCGCCAGGGCACAGCCCCAGCATTTT
J: TRBJ2-1; V: TRBV5-4; size: once; D: TRBD2; CDR3: CASSRRTSGIYNEQFF; DNA: TGTGCCAGCAGCCGCCGGACTAGCGGGATTTACAATGAGCAGTTCTTC
J: TRBJ2-1; V: TRBV28; size: -; D: -; CDR3: CASSLTGSHSYNEQFF; DNA: TGTGCCAGCAGCCTTACAGGTTCCCACTCCTACAATGAGCAGTTCTTC
J: TRBJ2-1; V: TRBV5-3; size: -; D: TRBD2; CDR3: CARSLGGRGGLAYNEQFF; DNA: TGTGCCAGAAGCTTAGGCGGGAGGGGGGGTTTGGCCTACAATGAGCAGTTCTTC
J: TRBJ2-5; V: TRBV5-1; size: -; D: TRBD2; CDR3: CASSFAGGGETQYF; DNA: TGCGCCAGCAGCTTTGCGGGAGGGGGGGAGACCCAGTACTTC
J: TRBJ2-2; V: TRBV10-3; size: -; D: TRBD2; CDR3: CAISEAGTSGDTGELFF; DNA: TGTGCCATCAGTGAGGCTGGGACTAGCGGGGACACCGGGGAGCTGTTTTTT
J: TRBJ2-1; V: TRBV5-1; size: -; D: TRBD2; CDR3: CASSLGLAGINEQFF; DNA: TGCGCCAGCAGCTTGGGTCTAGCGGGAATCAATGAGCAGTTCTTC